The rows below give T cell receptor beta chains drawn from one sample of a study of T cell responses to AZD1222 COVID-19 vaccine. The protocol was immunoSEQ multiplex PCR, while the TCRdb copy is restricted to in-frame clones and leaves out a portion. The table records about 110,000 clones, around 90% of them present only once. The material was peripheral blood, obtained 28 days after the second AZD1222 dose. The receptors stem from an adult who received the AZD1222 COVID-19 vaccine. The CDR3 runs from the conserved cysteine through the conserved F or W. D genes are given only for firm matches. Clone size appears in some rows only: once, few, many, or a class for an expanded clone.

abundance,d_gene,j_gene,v_gene,CDR3nt,CDR3aa
NA,NA,TRBJ1-1,TRBV3-1/TRBV3-2,TGTGCCAGCAGCCAAGATAATAGCGGCACTGAAGCTTTCTTT,CASSQDNSGTEAFF
NA,TRBD1,TRBJ1-5,TRBV15,TGTGCCACCAGCAGGGGGGACAGGGATAATCAGCCCCAGCATTTT,CATSRGDRDNQPQHF
NA,TRBD2,TRBJ2-3,TRBV9,TGTGCCAGCAGCGTAGCTACGGCTAGCGGGGGTTGGACAGATACGCAGTATTTT,CASSVATASGGWTDTQYF
NA,NA,TRBJ2-2,TRBV7-8,TGTGCCAGCGGTGGCGTGGGTGTTGTTGCATACACCGGGGAGCTGTTTTTT,CASGGVGVVAYTGELFF
once,TRBD1,TRBJ1-2,TRBV19,TGTGCCAGTAGTGTCCCGGACAGGTCGGTCGGAGGCTACACCTTC,CASSVPDRSVGGYTF
NA,NA,TRBJ2-7,TRBV10-3,TGTGCCATCGGTGGACTACCCTACGAGCAGTACTTC,CAIGGLPYEQYF
NA,NA,TRBJ1-6,TRBV7-8,TGTGCCAGCAGCGACGACAGGACGCTTCCACCCCTCCACTTT,CASSDDRTLPPLHF
NA,TRBD1,TRBJ1-1,TRBV29-1,TGCAGCGGAGACAGGGAAGACACTGAAGCTTTCTTT,CSGDREDTEAFF
NA,NA,TRBJ1-3,TRBV4-2,TGTGCCAGCAGCCCCCGACGGGTTGAAGGAAACACCATATATTTT,CASSPRRVEGNTIYF
NA,NA,TRBJ1-2,TRBV2,TGTGCCAGCAGGTTAGCCGGGACAGGCTACACCTTC,CASRLAGTGYTF
NA,TRBD1,TRBJ2-2,TRBV27,TGTGCCAGCAGTTTAATCCAGGGGGAGAGCACCGGGGAGCTGTTTTTT,CASSLIQGESTGELFF
once,NA,TRBJ2-7,TRBV5-5,TGTGCCAGCAGCCCCGCCAGGAACTACGAGCAGTACTTC,CASSPARNYEQYF
NA,NA,TRBJ2-7,TRBV9,TGTGCCAGCAGCGTAGAGGCAGGGGGGAGCTCCTACGAGCAGTACTTC,CASSVEAGGSSYEQYF
NA,NA,TRBJ1-1,TRBV6-5,TGTGCCAGCAGCCTAGGACGGGTTCGAGGCGCTGAAGCTTTCTTT,CASSLGRVRGAEAFF
NA,NA,TRBJ1-5,TRBV7-8,TGTGCCAGCAGCTTAAATGGGCAGCTGCCCCAGCATTTT,CASSLNGQLPQHF
once,NA,TRBJ1-1,TRBV11-3,TGTGCCAGCAGCTTAGGATCCCAGGGTGCAGCTTTCTTT,CASSLGSQGAAFF
NA,NA,TRBJ2-7,TRBV4-3,TGCGCCAGCAGCCAAGATGCAGGGAACGAGCAGTACTTC,CASSQDAGNEQYF
NA,TRBD1,TRBJ1-2,TRBV10-3,TGTGCCATCAGTATAACAGGGGAGTCGGCCTATGGCTACACCTTC,CAISITGESAYGYTF
NA,NA,TRBJ1-5,TRBV10-3,TGTGCCATCAGTCCGGACAATCAGCCCCAGCATTTT,CAISPDNQPQHF
NA,NA,TRBJ2-1,TRBV5-1,TGCGCCAGCAGCTTGGAGGGTACGGAGTTCTTC,CASSLEGTEFF
NA,NA,TRBJ2-1,TRBV6-2/TRBV6-3,TGTGCCAGCAGTTACTCGCAGGGGGGGTTATCGAATGAGCAGTTCTTC,CASSYSQGGLSNEQFF
NA,NA,TRBJ1-1,TRBV4-3,TGCGCCAGCAGCCCAGGTCGTTCACAAAACACTGAAGCTTTCTTT,CASSPGRSQNTEAFF
NA,NA,TRBJ2-7,TRBV5-1,TGCGCCAGCAGCCAGAGTAGACTAAAGCCGCCCTACGAGCAGTACTTC,CASSQSRLKPPYEQYF